A single sample is the source of the 4 T cell receptor beta chains below, sequenced in a study of blood T cell repertoires in COVID-19. Clones were sequenced by immunoSEQ multiplex PCR, and TCRdb holds only the in-frame ones, with some missing. The sample lists about 140,000 clones, around nine tenths occurring once. The source material was peripheral blood. The receptors shown here come from a human donor in a cohort sampled during active COVID-19.

This clone showed up just a few times. Here the CDR3 DNA reads TGTGCCAGCAGCACTCGATACCAGGGTGACTATGGCTACACCTTC. Translating it yields CASSTRYQGDYGYTF. This rearrangement joins TRBV3-1 (or the pseudogene TRBV3-2) to TRBJ1-2, with D possibly matching TRBD1 (5 bases). The V gene lost 5 bases and the J gene lost 3 bases, with 16 bases spanning the gap. The germline V gene encodes CDR1 LGHDT and CDR2 YNNKEL (reference sequence). This CDR3 spans 15 amino acids.

The J gene is TRBJ2-2, the V gene TRBV18; 7 nucleotides align to TRBD2. CDR1 is KGHSH and CDR2 is LQKENI in the germline V gene. There are 17 residues in the CDR3. V lost 3 bases to trimming and J lost 0 bases; unmatched junction nucleotides: 7. The CDR3 protein is CASSPSGGTANTGELFF. The CDR3 nucleotides read TGTGCCAGCTCACCTTCCGGGGGGACGGCGAACACCGGGGAGCTGTTTTTT.

The V gene is TRBV9, the J gene TRBJ2-2; TRBD2 matches at 7 bases. Germline lookup yields CDR1 SGDLS and CDR2 YYNGEE. Unmatched junction bases numbered 3, after V lost 2 bases and J lost 2 bases. The CDR3 runs 15 residues. The CDR3 DNA reads TGTGCCAGCAGCGTGGCGGGGGATAACACCGGGGAGCTGTTTTTT. It specifies CASSVAGDNTGELFF.

The rearrangement links TRBV4-1 to TRBJ1-5; D uncertain. Germline CDR1 MGHRA, CDR2 YSYEKL. Trimming left V 0 bases short and J 7 bases short, with 13 bases between. The CDR3 extends over 15 amino acids. The CDR3: CASSQDHFGSQPQHF. DNA for the CDR3: TGCGCCAGCAGCCAAGATCATTTCGGTAGCCAGCCCCAGCATTTT.